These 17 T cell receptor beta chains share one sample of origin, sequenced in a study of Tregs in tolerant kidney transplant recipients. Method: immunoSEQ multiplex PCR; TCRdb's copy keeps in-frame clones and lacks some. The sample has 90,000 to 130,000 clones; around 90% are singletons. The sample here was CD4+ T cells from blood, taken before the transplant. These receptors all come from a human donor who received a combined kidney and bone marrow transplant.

The CDR3 reads CASKGTKKLAGATGELFF. The CDR3 coding sequence is TGTGCCAGTAAGGGCACTAAAAAACTAGCGGGGGCCACCGGGGAGCTGTTTTTT. The chain recombines TRBV19 with TRBJ2-2; 11 nucleotides align to TRBD2. The germline gives CDR1 LNHDA, CDR2 SQIVND (reference sequence). The V and J ends lost 7 bases and 4 bases, in that order; junction bases with no gene match: 14. This CDR3 has 18 amino acids.

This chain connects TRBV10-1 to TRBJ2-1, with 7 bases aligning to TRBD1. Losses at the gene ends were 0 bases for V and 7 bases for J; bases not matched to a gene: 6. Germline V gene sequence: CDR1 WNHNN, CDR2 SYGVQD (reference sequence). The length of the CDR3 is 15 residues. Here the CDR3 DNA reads TGCGCCAGCAGTGAGTCGACAGGGCCTAGGAATGAGCAGTTCTTC. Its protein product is CASSESTGPRNEQFF.

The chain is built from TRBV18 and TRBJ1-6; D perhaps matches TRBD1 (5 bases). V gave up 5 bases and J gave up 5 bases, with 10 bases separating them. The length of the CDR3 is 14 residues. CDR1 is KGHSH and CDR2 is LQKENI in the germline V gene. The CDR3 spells CASSRQGNNSPLHF. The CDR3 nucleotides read TGTGCCAGCTCAAGGCAGGGCAATAATTCACCCCTCCACTTT.

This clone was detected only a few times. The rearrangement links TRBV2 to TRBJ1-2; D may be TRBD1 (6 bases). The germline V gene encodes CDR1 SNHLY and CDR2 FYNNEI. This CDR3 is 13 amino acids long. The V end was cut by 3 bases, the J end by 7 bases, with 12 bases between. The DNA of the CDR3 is TGTGCCAGCAGTGACGAGGTGGGGGCTGGCTACACCTTC. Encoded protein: CASSDEVGAGYTF.

The CDR3 region has the DNA TGTGCCAGCAGCTTGACAAACGCCGCCCTGAACACTGAAGCTTTCTTT. This gives the protein CASSLTNAALNTEAFF. The rearrangement joins TRBV5-6 to TRBJ1-1; no definite D call. The V end was cut by 1 base, the J end by 0 bases, with 13 bases between. The germline V gene has CDR1 SGHDT and CDR2 YYEEEE. The CDR3 spans 16 residues.

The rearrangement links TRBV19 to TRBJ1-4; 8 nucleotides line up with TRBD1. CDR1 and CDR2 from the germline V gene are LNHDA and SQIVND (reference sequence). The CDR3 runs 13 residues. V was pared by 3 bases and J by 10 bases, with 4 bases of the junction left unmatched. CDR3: CASSIGQGRKLFF. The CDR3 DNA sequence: TGTGCCAGTAGTATCGGACAGGGTAGAAAACTGTTTTTT.

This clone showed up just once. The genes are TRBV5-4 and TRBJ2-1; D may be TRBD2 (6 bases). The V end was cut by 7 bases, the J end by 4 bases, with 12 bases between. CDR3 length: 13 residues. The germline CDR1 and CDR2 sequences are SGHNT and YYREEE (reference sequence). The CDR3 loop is CASAPGDYNEQFF. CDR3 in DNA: TGTGCCAGCGCACCGGGGGATTACAATGAGCAGTTCTTC. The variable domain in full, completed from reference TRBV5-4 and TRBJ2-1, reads ETGVTQSPTHLIKTRGQQVTLRCSSQSGHNTVSWYQQALGQGPQFIFQYYREEENGRGNFPPRFSGLQFPNYSSELNVNALELDDSALYLCASAPGDYNEQFFGPGTRLTVL.

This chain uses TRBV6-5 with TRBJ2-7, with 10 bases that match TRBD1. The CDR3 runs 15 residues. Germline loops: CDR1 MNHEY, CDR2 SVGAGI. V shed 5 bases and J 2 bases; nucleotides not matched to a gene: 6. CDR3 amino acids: CASSRRGTGAYEQYF. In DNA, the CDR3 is TGTGCCAGCAGTCGCAGGGGGACAGGGGCCTACGAGCAGTACTTC.

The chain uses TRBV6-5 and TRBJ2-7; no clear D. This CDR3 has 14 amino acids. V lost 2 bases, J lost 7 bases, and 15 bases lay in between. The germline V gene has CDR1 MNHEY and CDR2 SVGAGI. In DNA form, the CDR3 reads TGTGCCAGCAGTTACGAGGCTGCCCTTGGGGAGCAGTACTTC. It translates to CASSYEAALGEQYF.

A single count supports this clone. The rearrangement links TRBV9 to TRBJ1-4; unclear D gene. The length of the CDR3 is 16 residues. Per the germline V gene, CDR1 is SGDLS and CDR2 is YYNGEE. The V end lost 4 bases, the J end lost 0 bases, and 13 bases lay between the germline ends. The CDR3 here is CASSPPGFATNEKLFF. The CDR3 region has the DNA TGTGCCAGCAGCCCTCCGGGGTTTGCAACTAATGAAAAACTGTTTTTT. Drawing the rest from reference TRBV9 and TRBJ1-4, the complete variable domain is DSGVTQTPKHLITATGQRVTLRCSPRSGDLSVYWYQQSLDQGLQFLIQYYNGEERAKGNILERFSAQQFPDLHSELNLSSLELGDSALYFCASSPPGFATNEKLFFGSGTQLSVL.

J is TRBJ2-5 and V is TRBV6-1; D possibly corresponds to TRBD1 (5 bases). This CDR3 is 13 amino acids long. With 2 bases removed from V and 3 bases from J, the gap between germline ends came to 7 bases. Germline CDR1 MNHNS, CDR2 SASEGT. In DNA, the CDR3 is TGTGCCAGCAGTGAATTGGACAAAGAGACCCAGTACTTC. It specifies CASSELDKETQYF.

Here the CDR3 reads CASSLPVLANEQFF. Here the CDR3 DNA reads TGTGCCAGCAGCTTGCCCGTGTTAGCGAATGAGCAGTTCTTC. The chain uses TRBV5-4 and TRBJ2-1; D might be TRBD2 (5 bases). Germline CDR1 and CDR2: SGHNT and YYREEE (reference sequence). This CDR3 comprises 14 residues. Trimming cost V 1 base and J 7 bases, with 12 bases left between them.

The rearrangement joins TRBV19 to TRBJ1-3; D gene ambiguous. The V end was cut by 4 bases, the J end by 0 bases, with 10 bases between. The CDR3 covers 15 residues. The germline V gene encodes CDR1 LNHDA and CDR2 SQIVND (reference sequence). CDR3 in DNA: TGTGCCAGTAGTAGAACAGCCTTCTCTGGAAACACCATATATTTT. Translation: CASSRTAFSGNTIYF.

CDR3 sequence (DNA): TGTGCCAGCAGCAACGATTGGACAGGTGGAGGCTACACCTTC. It encodes CASSNDWTGGGYTF. This chain uses TRBV11-2 with TRBJ1-2; 7 positions match TRBD1. The ends lost 5 bases at V and 8 bases at J; junction bases unmatched: 11. The CDR3 is 14 amino acids. Per germline, CDR1 SGHAT and CDR2 FQNNGV.

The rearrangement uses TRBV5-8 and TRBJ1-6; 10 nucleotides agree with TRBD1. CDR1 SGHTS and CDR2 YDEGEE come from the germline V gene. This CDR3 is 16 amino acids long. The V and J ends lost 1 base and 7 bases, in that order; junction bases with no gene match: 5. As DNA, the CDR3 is TGTGCCAGCAGCTTGTGGGGACAGGGGCAAAATTCACCCCTCCACTTT. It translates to CASSLWGQGQNSPLHF.

The CDR3 region is CAISRQGGDTQYF. The CDR3 DNA reads TGTGCCATCAGTAGACAGGGTGGAGATACGCAGTATTTT. The rearrangement links TRBV10-3 to TRBJ2-3; 7 nucleotides line up with TRBD1. J gave up 5 bases and V 5 bases, and 4 bases lay outside the gene matches. Germline V gene data show CDR1 as ENHRY and CDR2 as SYGVKD. The CDR3 spans 13 residues.

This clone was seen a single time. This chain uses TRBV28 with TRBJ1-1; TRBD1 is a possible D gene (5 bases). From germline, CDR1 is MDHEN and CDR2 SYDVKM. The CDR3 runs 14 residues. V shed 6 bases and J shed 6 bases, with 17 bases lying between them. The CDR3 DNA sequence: TGTGCCAGCAGGATCACCACGTTGGGGCCTGAAGCTTTCTTT. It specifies CASRITTLGPEAFF.